The TCR beta chain under discussion was sequenced for a study of T-cell memory formation after mild COVID-19. Regarding the study as a whole: SARS-CoV-2 specificity of second-wave clones peaking day 37 was unconfirmed. Contracting clones from day 15 to 85 had balanced CD4/CD8; later expanders favoured CD4+. Pre-infection memory harbored some responding clones, suggesting cross-reactive memory joined.

A single record per CDR3 protein comes from TCRdb applying MiXCR to the 5' RACE reads. The sample yields hundreds of thousands of distinct CDR3 sequences, roughly 18% seen once. On this clonotype itself: Its antigen remains unknown.

The CDR3 is 15 residues long. CDR1 and CDR2 (germline): SGDLS, YYNGEE. The junction had 4 bases not matched to a gene; V was cut back by 1 base and J by 2 bases. This receptor was identified in an adult woman who had mild COVID-19 (a few samples of this study predate the infection). Cell type and time point are not known. The chain couples TRBV9 to TRBJ2-3; 7 nucleotides align to TRBD2. Sequences were obtained from PBMCs or a T cell subset sorted from them (not recorded which). The CDR3 DNA is TGTGCCAGCAGCGTACCTAGCGGAGCCACAGATACGCAGTATTTT. Its translation is CASSVPSGATDTQYF.